These 31 T cell receptor beta chains were sequenced from one sample in a study of OX40 agonist ivuxolimab in advanced cancers. Here immunoSEQ multiplex PCR was the method, and the copy in TCRdb shows in-frame clones only, minus some. The sample yields under 35,000 clones, over 75% seen once. Sequencing was performed on CD4+ or CD8+ T cells sorted from blood, taken in a trial of the OX40 agonist ivuxolimab. Receptors were obtained from an adult with an advanced solid tumor such as melanoma, head and neck, liver or kidney cancer.

The chain is built from TRBV19 and TRBJ2-5; 7 nucleotides agree with TRBD2. The germline V gene encodes CDR1 LNHDA and CDR2 SQIVND (reference sequence). V shed 4 bases, J shed 4 bases, and the junction held 6 bases outside the gene matches. This CDR3 contains 14 residues. The CDR3 region is CASSRDGRRETQYF. CDR3 in DNA: TGTGCCAGTAGTAGGGACGGGAGGAGAGAGACCCAGTACTTC. Full variable domain (remainder filled in from reference TRBV19 and TRBJ2-5): DGGITQSPKYLFRKEGQNVTLSCEQNLNHDAMYWYRQDPGQGLRLIYYSQIVNDFQKGDIAEGYSVSREKKESFPLTVTSAQKNPTAFYLCASSRDGRRETQYFGPGTRLLVL.

Concerning this clone: Sequence at one end of the junction differs from germline and may be a read error. The chain employs TRBV9 and TRBJ2-3, with 15 nucleotides matching TRBD2. The CDR3 sequence is 14 residues long. In germline, CDR1 is SGDLS, CDR2 YYNGEE. DNA for the CDR3: TGTGCCAGCAGCCCTCCCGGGACTAGCGGGAGGACTACTTTT. Translation: CASSPPGTSGRTTF.

This clone was detected only once. The chain is built from TRBV5-4 and TRBJ1-1; D remains ambiguous. Trimming pared 1 base from V and 0 bases from J, leaving 7 bases between. Germline V CDR1 and CDR2: SGHNT, YYREEE (reference sequence). The CDR3 loop spans 14 amino acids. CDR3 region: CASSLSGLNTEAFF. In nucleotides, the CDR3 is TGTGCCAGCAGCTTGTCTGGGTTGAACACTGAAGCTTTCTTT. Full variable domain (outside the CDR3, taken from reference TRBV5-4 and TRBJ1-1): ETGVTQSPTHLIKTRGQQVTLRCSSQSGHNTVSWYQQALGQGPQFIFQYYREEENGRGNFPPRFSGLQFPNYSSELNVNALELDDSALYLCASSLSGLNTEAFFGQGTRLTVV.

Points on this clone: One end of the junction varies from germline; a read error may be responsible. This sequence joins TRBV6-5 and TRBJ1-1; TRBD1 matches at 8 bases. Germline assignment: CDR1 MNHEY and CDR2 SVGAGI. The CDR3 runs to 16 residues. The CDR3 here is CASSYQRQGTNIEAFF. The CDR3 DNA reads TGTGCCAGCAGTTACCAAAGACAGGGGACTAACATTGAAGCTTTCTTT.

The genes are TRBV5-5 and TRBJ1-5; D not resolved. The CDR3 consists of 14 residues. The V end was cut by 2 bases, the J end by 4 bases, with 10 bases between. From germline, CDR1 is SGHKS and CDR2 YYEKEE (reference sequence). CDR3: CASSFDRRNQPQHF. CDR3 nucleotides: TGTGCCAGCAGCTTCGACCGGCGGAATCAGCCCCAGCATTTT. Using reference TRBV5-5 and TRBJ1-5 for the parts outside the CDR3, the full variable domain is DAGVTQSPTHLIKTRGQQVTLRCSPISGHKSVSWYQQVLGQGPQFIFQYYEKEERGRGNFPDRFSARQFPNYSSELNVNALLLGDSALYLCASSFDRRNQPQHFGDGTRLSIL.

The chain combines TRBV9 with TRBJ2-7; 14 bases line up with TRBD2. In germline, CDR1 is SGDLS, CDR2 YYNGEE. The CDR3 extends over 18 amino acids. Trimming cost V 0 bases and J 3 bases; bases outside gene matches: 8. CDR3 residues: CASSVVPRTSGRHYEQYF. The CDR3 nucleotides read TGTGCCAGCAGCGTAGTCCCGAGGACTAGCGGGAGGCACTACGAGCAGTACTTC.

The rearrangement joins TRBV2 to TRBJ1-5; perhaps TRBD1 as D (6 bases). The V end lost 4 bases, the J end lost 6 bases, and 16 bases lay between the germline ends. Germline V gives CDR1 SNHLY, CDR2 FYNNEI. The CDR3 contains 15 residues. The CDR3 loop reads CASSAEQGKSQPQHF. CDR3 in DNA: TGTGCCAGCAGTGCCGAGCAGGGGAAGAGTCAGCCCCAGCATTTT.

The chain couples TRBV21-1 to TRBJ2-7; TRBD2 is the table's D call, not checked against the DNA. TRBV21-1 is recorded as a pseudogene. The CDR3 is made up of 16 amino acids. The CDR3 bases are TGTGCCAGCAGCAAATGGTTGAGAGGGAGCTCCTACGAGCAGTACTTC. Amino acids: CASSKWLRGSSYEQYF.

The chain carries TRBV28 and TRBJ2-1; TRBD2 agrees at 9 bases. V was clipped by 6 bases and J by 5 bases; unmatched bases: 8. The CDR3 runs to 15 residues. The germline CDR1 and CDR2 sequences are MDHEN and SYDVKM. This chain's CDR3 is CASRMGLAGNNEQFF. The DNA of the CDR3 is TGTGCCAGCAGAATGGGGCTAGCGGGAAACAATGAGCAGTTCTTC.

Points on this clone: Its ends do not fully match the called genes, so a read error is possible. The chain's CDR3 is CASSLDRDHEQFF. The CDR3 DNA follows: TGTGCTAGCAGCTTAGATAGAGACCATGAGCAGTTCTTC. V usage is TRBV7-7 and J usage is TRBJ2-1; no reliable D call. From germline, CDR1 is SSHAT and CDR2 FNYEAQ (reference sequence). The CDR3 has 13 amino acids.

The CDR3 bases are TGTGCCAGCGGCCGGGGGGGGGAGCAGTACTTC. Translating it yields CASGRGGEQYF. The chain joins TRBV6-5 to TRBJ2-7; 8 bases are a match to TRBD2. V shed 8 bases and J 7 bases; nucleotides not matched to a gene: 4. This CDR3 is built from 11 residues. Germline V lookup: CDR1 MNHEY, CDR2 SVGAGI.

A remark on this clone: A read error may account for a junction end that differs from germline. This chain links TRBV7-7 with TRBJ2-5; D might be TRBD2 (6 bases). The length of the CDR3 is 15 residues. The V gene's germline CDR1 is SSHAT and CDR2 FNYEAQ (reference sequence). In DNA form, the CDR3 reads TGTGCTAGCAGCTTAATGGTGACGGGGGAAGAGACCCAGTACTTC. It encodes CASSLMVTGEETQYF.

V usage is TRBV7-2 and J usage is TRBJ2-5; 12 bases map to TRBD2. The ends lost 5 bases at V and 4 bases at J; junction bases unmatched: 5. Germline V gene lookup returns CDR1 SGHTA and CDR2 FQGNSA. This CDR3 has 15 residues. The CDR3 sequence is CASSPQTSGRETQYF. The CDR3 DNA sequence: TGTGCCAGCAGCCCCCAGACTAGCGGGAGAGAGACCCAGTACTTC.

V gene TRBV11-3 combines with J gene TRBJ2-1; possibly TRBD2 for D (5 bases). Trimming left V 9 bases short and J 0 bases short, with 9 bases between. The germline CDR1 and CDR2 sequences are SGHNT and YENEEA. The CDR3 spans 13 residues. The CDR3 protein is CASSASSYNEQFF. CDR3 sequence (DNA): TGTGCCAGTAGCGCGAGCTCCTACAATGAGCAGTTCTTC.

The rearrangement uses TRBV11-2 and TRBJ2-1, with D unresolved. Germline values: CDR1 SGHAT, CDR2 FQNNGV. V shed 2 bases and J shed 0 bases, with 11 bases lying between them. The CDR3 has 16 amino acids. The CDR3 loop is CASSLYGGSSYNEQFF. The CDR3 DNA reads as TGTGCCAGCAGCTTATATGGCGGTAGCTCCTACAATGAGCAGTTCTTC.

The chain employs TRBV7-9 and TRBJ2-2; D uncertain. This CDR3 is built from 15 residues. The germline V gene encodes CDR1 SEHNR and CDR2 FQNEAQ (reference sequence). V lost 2 bases and J 0 bases, leaving 7 bases between the germline ends. CDR3 sequence: CASSLWQSNTGELFF. The DNA for the CDR3 is TGTGCCAGCAGCTTATGGCAGTCGAACACCGGGGAGCTGTTTTTT. Supplemented by reference TRBV7-9 and TRBJ2-2, the full variable domain reads DTGVSQNPRHKITKRGQNVTFRCDPISEHNRLYWYRQTLGQGPEFLTYFQNEAQLEKSRLLSDRFSAERPKGSFSTLEIQRTEQGDSAMYLCASSLWQSNTGELFFGEGSRLTVL.

Of note for this clone: Its ends do not fully match the called genes, so a read error is possible. The chain uses TRBV6-5 and TRBJ2-1; 7 bases are a match to TRBD1. Germline values: CDR1 MNHEY, CDR2 SVGAGI. The CDR3 is 15 amino acids. The CDR3 is CACSTGQVGYNEQFF. The CDR3 bases are TGTGCCTGCAGTACTGGACAGGTGGGCTACAATGAGCAGTTCTTC.

The rearrangement joins TRBV29-1 to TRBJ1-1; tentative D call: TRBD1 (5 bases). CDR1 and CDR2 from the germline V gene are SQVTM and ANQGSEA. V dropped 6 bases and J dropped 2 bases, with 13 bases sitting between them. CDR3 length equals 13 residues. CDR3 amino acids: CSVSTVGNTEAFF. In DNA, the CDR3 is TGCAGCGTCTCGACAGTCGGTAACACTGAAGCTTTCTTT.

This chain connects TRBV7-9 to TRBJ2-3, with 10 bases identical to TRBD1. The CDR3 has 15 residues. The germline V gene encodes CDR1 SEHNR and CDR2 FQNEAQ (reference sequence). V was clipped by 4 bases and J by 4 bases; unmatched bases: 5. DNA for the CDR3: TGTGCCAGCAGCTCCCGGGACAGGGGCCCAGATACGCAGTATTTT. It specifies CASSSRDRGPDTQYF.

The gene calls are TRBV7-9 and TRBJ2-5, with 11 bases aligning to TRBD2. Germline V lookup: CDR1 SEHNR, CDR2 FQNEAQ (reference sequence). The CDR3 totals 17 residues. Germline trimming cut 0 bases from V and 2 bases from J; bases unmatched to any gene: 5. CDR3 region: CASSLATSGNQQETQYF. The CDR3 nucleotides read TGTGCCAGCAGCTTAGCGACTAGCGGGAACCAACAAGAGACCCAGTACTTC.

This chain links TRBV6-6 with TRBJ1-3; TRBD1 agrees at 7 bases. J lost 3 bases, V lost 7 bases, and 9 bases had no gene match. Germline V gene lookup returns CDR1 MNHNY and CDR2 SVGAGI (reference sequence). The length of the CDR3 is 15 residues. CDR3 in amino acids: CASTIQGLIGNTIYF. CDR3 nucleotide sequence: TGTGCCAGCACAATACAGGGGCTGATTGGAAACACCATATATTTT.

The V gene is TRBV18, the J gene TRBJ1-1; tentatively, D is TRBD1 (5 bases). CDR3 length: 14 residues. Germline lookup yields CDR1 KGHSH and CDR2 LQKENI. V was cut by 6 bases and J by 1 base, with 12 bases left in between. CDR3 sequence reads: CASSPGGRNTEAFF. The CDR3 DNA sequence: TGTGCCAGCTCTCCGGGGGGTCGGAACACTGAAGCTTTCTTT.

This sequence joins TRBV18 and TRBJ2-2; D perhaps matches TRBD1 (5 bases). CDR1 is KGHSH and CDR2 is LQKENI in the germline V gene. The length of the CDR3 is 14 residues. V was pared by 5 bases and J by 1 base, with 8 bases between. The CDR3 region has the DNA TGTGCCAGCTCAGACAGTATGAACACCGGGGAGCTGTTTTTT. It encodes CASSDSMNTGELFF.

The gene calls are TRBV7-6 and TRBJ2-1; D is perhaps TRBD2 (6 bases). Trimming took 5 bases from V and 8 from J, leaving 22 bases between them. CDR3 length: 16 residues. CDR1 and CDR2 (germline): SGHVS, FNYEAQ. CDR3 protein: CASSPQVASAGDEQFF. In DNA, the CDR3 is TGTGCCAGCAGCCCCCAGGTGGCTAGCGCTGGGGATGAGCAGTTCTTC. Filled out from reference TRBV7-6 and TRBJ2-1, the complete variable domain reads GAGVSQSPRYKVTKRGQDVALRCDPISGHVSLYWYRQALGQGPEFLTYFNYEAQQDKSGLPNDRFSAERPEGSISTLTIQRTEQRDSAMYRCASSPQVASAGDEQFFGPGTRLTVL.

This clone was detected only a few times. The gene calls are TRBV27 and TRBJ2-7; 8 bases agree with TRBD1. V shed 4 bases, J shed 4 bases, and the junction held 12 bases outside the gene matches. CDR3 length: 16 amino acids. Germline V gene sequence: CDR1 MNHEY, CDR2 SMNVEV (reference sequence). CDR3 nucleotide sequence: TGTGCCAGCAGTTCTCCAACAGGGGGGTATCGGTACGAGCAGTACTTC. Translation gives CASSSPTGGYRYEQYF.

The table lists this clone with a few counts. This rearrangement joins TRBV6-5 to TRBJ2-3; the match to TRBD2 covers 7 bases. The CDR3 spans 15 residues. Trimming removed 4 bases from V and 0 bases from J; junction bases left unmatched: 4. In germline, CDR1 is MNHEY, CDR2 SVGAGI. In DNA, the CDR3 is TGTGCCAGCAGTTCACTAGCGCTGAGCACAGATACGCAGTATTTT. Its protein is CASSSLALSTDTQYF.

The count of this clone is one. This sequence joins TRBV19 and TRBJ2-4, with D tentatively TRBD1 or TRBD2 (5 bases each). The CDR3 loop spans 16 amino acids. CDR1 is LNHDA and CDR2 is SQIVND in the germline V gene (reference sequence). The ends were cut back, 7 bases at V and 0 bases at J, with 16 bases in the middle. The DNA for the CDR3 is TGTGCCAGTACCCCCGGGGCTTTTCTAGCCAAAAACATTCAGTACTTC. Its protein product is CASTPGAFLAKNIQYF.

The J gene is TRBJ2-7, the V gene TRBV28; 7 nucleotides line up with TRBD1. This CDR3 is built from 12 residues. Losses at the gene ends were 9 bases for V and 13 bases for J; bases not matched to a gene: 15. Germline loops: CDR1 MDHEN, CDR2 SYDVKM. In DNA form, the CDR3 reads TGTGCCAGTACCGGGACAGCAGAGATCCAATACTTC. Its protein is CASTGTAEIQYF.

The chain uses TRBV1 and TRBJ2-1; the table's D call, TRBD2, was not checked against the DNA. TRBV1 is designated a pseudogene. This CDR3 has 16 amino acids. CDR3 nucleotide sequence: TGCACCAGCAGCGATGAGGATGGCGGGAGATGGACTGAGCAGTTCTTC. Protein sequence: CTSSDEDGGRWTEQFF.

This chain uses TRBV4-2 with TRBJ1-3; possibly TRBD1 for D (6 bases). CDR1 and CDR2 from the germline V gene are LGHNA and YNFKEQ. The CDR3 sequence is 15 residues long. Trimming cost V 4 bases and J 0 bases, with 10 bases left between them. In DNA form, the CDR3 reads TGTGCCAGCAGCCCAGGGGCCGTCTCTGGAAACACCATATATTTT. Protein: CASSPGAVSGNTIYF.

This clone was observed a single time. The J gene is TRBJ1-1, the V gene TRBV9; D is uncertain. Germline loops: CDR1 SGDLS, CDR2 YYNGEE. V lost 3 bases to trimming and J lost 0 bases, with 15 bases between them. This CDR3 comprises 16 residues. CDR3 sequence: CASSAARGLVNTEAFF. The CDR3 bases are TGTGCCAGCAGCGCAGCCCGAGGCCTTGTGAACACTGAAGCTTTCTTT.